The clone carrying this T cell receptor beta chain was counted only a few times. This CDR3 contains 17 residues. CDR1 and CDR2 from the germline V gene are SEHNR and FQNEAQ (reference sequence). Trimming shortened V by 0 bases and J by 0 bases, and 12 bases separated the two germline ends. Clones were sequenced by immunoSEQ multiplex PCR, and TCRdb holds only the in-frame ones, with some missing. The sample yields fewer than 90,000 clones, 70% to 90% seen once. This entry comes from a study of OX40 agonist ivuxolimab in advanced cancers. This material consisted of CD4+ or CD8+ T cells sorted from blood, taken in a trial of the OX40 agonist ivuxolimab. The genes are TRBV7-9 and TRBJ1-5; possibly TRBD1 for D (5 bases). The origin of this receptor is an adult with an advanced solid tumor such as melanoma, head and neck, liver or kidney cancer. The chain's CDR3 is CASSLALTANSNQPQHF. The CDR3 bases are TGTGCCAGCAGCTTAGCCTTGACAGCAAATAGCAATCAGCCCCAGCATTTT.